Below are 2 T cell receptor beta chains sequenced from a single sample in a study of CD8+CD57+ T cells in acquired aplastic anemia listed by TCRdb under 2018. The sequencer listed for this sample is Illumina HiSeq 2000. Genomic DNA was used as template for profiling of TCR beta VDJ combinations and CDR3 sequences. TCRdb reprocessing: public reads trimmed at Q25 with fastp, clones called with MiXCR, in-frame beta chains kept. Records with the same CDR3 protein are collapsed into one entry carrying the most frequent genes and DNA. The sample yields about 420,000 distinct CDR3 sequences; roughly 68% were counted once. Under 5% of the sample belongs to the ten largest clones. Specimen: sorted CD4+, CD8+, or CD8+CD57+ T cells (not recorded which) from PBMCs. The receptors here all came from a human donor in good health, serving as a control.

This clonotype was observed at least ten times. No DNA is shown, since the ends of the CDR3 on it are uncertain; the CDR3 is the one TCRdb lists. The CDR3 reads CASSFAPASTDTQYF. The chain uses TRBV5-4 and TRBJ2-3. The CDR3 spans 15 amino acids, including both terminal residues. Germline V gene data show CDR1 as SGHNT and CDR2 as YYREEE (reference sequence).

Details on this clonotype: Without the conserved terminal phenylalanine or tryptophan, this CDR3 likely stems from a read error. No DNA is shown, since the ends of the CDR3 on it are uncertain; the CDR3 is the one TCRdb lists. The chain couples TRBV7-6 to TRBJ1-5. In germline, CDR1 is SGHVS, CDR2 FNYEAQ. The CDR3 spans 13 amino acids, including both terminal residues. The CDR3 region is CASSLAGPASNQP.